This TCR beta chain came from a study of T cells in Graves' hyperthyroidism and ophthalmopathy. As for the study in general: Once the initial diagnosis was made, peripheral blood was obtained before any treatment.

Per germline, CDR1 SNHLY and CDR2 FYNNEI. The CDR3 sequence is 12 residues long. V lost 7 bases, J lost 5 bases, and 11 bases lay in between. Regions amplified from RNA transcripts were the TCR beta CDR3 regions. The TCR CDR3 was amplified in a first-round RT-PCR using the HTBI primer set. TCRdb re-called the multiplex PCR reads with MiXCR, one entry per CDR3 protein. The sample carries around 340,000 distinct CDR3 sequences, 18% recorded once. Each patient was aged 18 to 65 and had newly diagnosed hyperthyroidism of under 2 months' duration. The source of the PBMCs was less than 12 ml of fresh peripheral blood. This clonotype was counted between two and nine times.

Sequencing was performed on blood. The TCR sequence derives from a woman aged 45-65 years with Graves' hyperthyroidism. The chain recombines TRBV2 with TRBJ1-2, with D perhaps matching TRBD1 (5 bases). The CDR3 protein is CASNRQGYGYTF. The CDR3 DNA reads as TGTGCCAGCAACCGTCAGGGATATGGCTACACCTTC.